The 18 T cell receptor beta chains given below trace back to one sample, sequenced in a study of early T cells in non-severe SARS-CoV-2 infection. Via MiXCR, TCRdb re-called the 5' RACE reads, giving one row per CDR3 protein. Of nearly 30,000 distinct CDR3 sequences listed, approximately 5.2% are singletons. Sequences were obtained from whole blood. All receptors come from an adult who was a healthcare worker with PCR-confirmed SARS-CoV-2 infection or an uninfected control (not recorded which).

In its sample, this clonotype was seen many times. The V and J genes are TRBV6-2 or TRBV6-3 and TRBJ2-5; D perhaps matches TRBD2 (5 bases). V was clipped by 4 bases and J by 4 bases, with 13 bases between them. This CDR3 spans 14 amino acids. CDR1 MNHEY and CDR2 SVGEGT come from the germline V gene. The CDR3 nucleotides are TGTGCCAGCAGTTCTCAGCCCGCGGGAGAGACCCAGTACTTC. This gives the protein CASSSQPAGETQYF.

At least ten counts were recorded for this clonotype. This chain connects TRBV28 to TRBJ2-3; TRBD2 matches 10 bases. The germline V gene encodes CDR1 MDHEN and CDR2 SYDVKM. Germline trimming cut 4 bases from V and 2 bases from J; bases unmatched to any gene: 12. The CDR3 is made up of 18 amino acids. CDR3 nucleotide sequence: TGTGCCAGCAGTTCCTTCTGGACTAGCGGAGGGGTCACAGATACGCAGTATTTT. Translation gives CASSSFWTSGGVTDTQYF.

This clonotype was recorded at least ten times. The J gene is TRBJ1-2, the V gene TRBV29-1; 8 bases fit TRBD1. With V trimmed by 1 base and J by 8 bases, 6 bases remained unmatched. The germline V gene has CDR1 SQVTM and CDR2 ANQGSEA. The CDR3 consists of 13 residues. Written as DNA, the CDR3 is TGCAGCGTTGAAGTTCACAGGGGGTACGGCTACACCTTC. Translating gives CSVEVHRGYGYTF.

Many counts were recorded for this clonotype. The rearrangement links TRBV6-1 to TRBJ1-5, with D uncertain. The germline gives CDR1 MNHNS, CDR2 SASEGT. The CDR3 is made up of 13 amino acids. The V gene lost 1 base and the J gene lost 6 bases, with 7 bases spanning the gap. The DNA of the CDR3 is TGTGCCAGCAGTGAAGGGTTCGCTCAGCCCCAGCATTTT. Residues: CASSEGFAQPQHF.

This clonotype was detected many times. This chain connects TRBV7-9 to TRBJ1-4; D is perhaps TRBD1 (5 bases). V was shortened by 0 bases and J by 0 bases, with 14 bases between the two germline ends. CDR3 size: 18 residues. Per germline, CDR1 SEHNR and CDR2 FQNEAQ (reference sequence). The CDR3 is CASSLAVGTRTTNEKLFF. The CDR3 DNA follows: TGTGCCAGCAGCTTAGCCGTTGGGACGCGGACAACTAATGAAAAACTGTTTTTT.

V is TRBV28 and J is TRBJ2-7; TRBD1 aligns across 8 bases. The CDR3 totals 13 residues. Germline lookup yields CDR1 MDHEN and CDR2 SYDVKM. Trimming at V came to 8 bases and at J to 3 bases, leaving 6 bases not matched to a gene. CDR3 sequence reads: CASRRDRIYEQYF. As DNA, the CDR3 is TGTGCCAGCCGGCGGGACAGGATCTACGAGCAGTACTTC.

This clonotype has only a few counts. The chain uses TRBV4-3 and TRBJ1-4; possibly TRBD1 for D (6 bases). The V gene lost 0 bases and the J gene lost 9 bases, with 20 bases spanning the gap. Germline-derived CDR1 and CDR2 are LGHNA and YSLEER. This CDR3 spans 17 amino acids. In nucleotides, the CDR3 is TGCGCCAGCAGCCAAGATATATTTGGGGGCGTCTTGAAAAAACTGTTTTTT. Protein sequence: CASSQDIFGGVLKKLFF.

This clonotype was observed many times. The chain combines TRBV20-1 with TRBJ2-1; a possible D gene is TRBD2 (6 bases). The CDR3 is 14 amino acids. V was trimmed by 5 bases and J by 1 base, leaving 12 bases between them. CDR1 DFQATT and CDR2 SNEGSKA come from the germline V gene (reference sequence). As DNA, the CDR3 is TGCAGTGCTCAGACGGGAGAGTCCTACAATGAGCAGTTCTTC. Translated, it gives CSAQTGESYNEQFF.

This clonotype was counted many times. The chain uses TRBV6-2 or TRBV6-3 and TRBJ2-7; the D is unclear. The germline V gene encodes CDR1 MNHEY and CDR2 SVGEGT. The V and J ends lost 6 bases and 3 bases respectively, with 9 bases between them. The CDR3 loop spans 12 amino acids. The CDR3 DNA follows: TGTGCCAGCAGCCCCCATTTCTACGAGCAGTACTTC. This translates into CASSPHFYEQYF.

This clonotype came up many times. V and J are TRBV13 and TRBJ2-1, with D possibly being TRBD1 (6 bases). The germline V and J ends were trimmed by 4 bases and 7 bases, with 14 bases remaining between them. The CDR3 has 14 residues. In germline, CDR1 is PRHDT, CDR2 FYEKMQ (reference sequence). CDR3 sequence reads: CASSSFLRGNEQFF. Here the CDR3 DNA reads TGTGCCAGCAGCTCCTTTCTGAGGGGGAATGAGCAGTTCTTC.

This clonotype came up a few times. CDR3 protein: CASSQTTGTGGNEQFF. The CDR3, as DNA: TGCGCCAGCAGCCAAACCACCGGGACAGGGGGGAATGAGCAGTTCTTC. V and J are TRBV4-3 and TRBJ2-1; 11 bases are a match to TRBD1. The junction had 7 bases not matched to a gene; V was cut back by 2 bases and J by 7 bases. CDR3 length equals 16 residues. Germline CDR1 and CDR2: LGHNA and YSLEER.

This clonotype has only a few counts. The chain carries TRBV7-3 and TRBJ2-3; D possibly corresponds to TRBD1 (6 bases). CDR1 is SGHTA and CDR2 is FQGTGA in the germline V gene. CDR3 length: 14 amino acids. V lost 4 bases to trimming and J lost 3 bases, with 11 bases between them. CDR3 nucleotide sequence: TGTGCCAGCAGCTCTCAGGGGTCTACAGATACGCAGTATTTT. This translates into CASSSQGSTDTQYF.

This clonotype occurred a few times. This chain joins TRBV27 and TRBJ1-1; 8 positions match TRBD1. Germline CDR1 MNHEY, CDR2 SMNVEV (reference sequence). J was trimmed by 3 bases and V by 3 bases; bases with no gene match: 6. This CDR3 spans 15 amino acids. The CDR3 sequence: CASSFGQGWYTEAFF. The CDR3 DNA reads TGTGCCAGCAGTTTTGGACAGGGATGGTACACTGAAGCTTTCTTT.

Here the CDR3 DNA reads TGTGCCAGTAGTATTTCGGGGGCACCCTCCTACGAGCAGTACTTC. It encodes CASSISGAPSYEQYF. V is TRBV19 and J is TRBJ2-7, with D perhaps TRBD1 or TRBD2 (6 bases each). The CDR3 sequence is 15 residues long. Per germline, CDR1 LNHDA and CDR2 SQIVND (reference sequence). The V end lost 3 bases, the J end lost 0 bases, and 12 bases lay between the germline ends.

There are many counts of this clonotype. The chain links TRBV9 to TRBJ1-1; a weak D match, TRBD1 (6 bases). CDR1 and CDR2 from the germline V gene are SGDLS and YYNGEE. The CDR3 runs to 14 residues. Trimming stripped 2 bases from V and 4 bases from J, with 12 bases between. CDR3 bases: TGTGCCAGCAGCGTCGGGGGCTATAGCACTGAAGCTTTCTTT. Its translation: CASSVGGYSTEAFF.

The chain is built from TRBV28 and TRBJ1-2; 7 nucleotides match TRBD1. Trimming removed 6 bases from V and 4 bases from J; junction bases left unmatched: 8. Germline V lookup: CDR1 MDHEN, CDR2 SYDVKM. CDR3 length: 14 amino acids. This CDR3 is CASRPPGTVYGYTF. The CDR3 coding sequence is TGTGCCAGCAGGCCCCCCGGGACAGTCTATGGCTACACCTTC.

This clonotype occurred many times. The junction departs from germline at one end; a sequencing error may be responsible. The chain links TRBV4-2 to TRBJ1-2; D not resolved. The germline gives CDR1 LGHNA, CDR2 YNFKEQ. The CDR3 spans 16 residues. DNA for the CDR3: TGTGCCAGCAGACAAGACCTGGGTATGAATAACTATGGCTACACCTTC. Translating gives CASRQDLGMNNYGYTF.

This clonotype was seen only a few times. The CDR3 sequence: CATQEIQGFADTQYF. The CDR3 DNA reads TGTGCCACTCAGGAGATTCAGGGATTCGCAGATACGCAGTATTTT. The V call is TRBV15, the J call TRBJ2-3; D perhaps matches TRBD1 (5 bases). Germline lookup yields CDR1 LNHNV and CDR2 YYDKDF (reference sequence). The CDR3 loop spans 15 amino acids. V dropped 9 bases and J dropped 4 bases, with 20 bases sitting between them.